This entry lists 6 T cell receptor beta chains sequenced from one sample in a study of CD8 T cells in Susac syndrome. After extraction with the RNeasy kit, about 0.45 to 1 ug of the RNA was reverse transcribed using random hexamers. MiXCR, applied by TCRdb to the immunoSEQ multiplex PCR reads, yields one record per CDR3 protein. The data hold 170,000 or so distinct CDR3 sequences, with roughly 92% observed a single time. Sequenced: CD4+ T cells from PBMCs. The receptors were sampled from a human donor with multiple sclerosis.

J is TRBJ1-3 and V is TRBV14; no reliable D call. The V end was cut by 1 base, the J end by 8 bases, with 12 bases between. Germline CDR1 reads SGHDN; CDR2 reads FVKESK. This CDR3 has 14 amino acids. CDR3 protein: CASSQVGREDTIYF. The CDR3 DNA reads as TGTGCCAGCAGCCAAGTAGGACGAGAAGACACCATATATTTT.

The rearrangement joins TRBV6-5 to TRBJ1-5; possibly TRBD1 for D (6 bases). CDR1 MNHEY and CDR2 SVGAGI come from the germline V gene. The CDR3 has 17 amino acids. V gave up 0 bases and J gave up 5 bases, with 17 bases separating them. DNA for the CDR3: TGTGCCAGCAGTTACTCCTTTCCACAGGGAGGAGATCAGCCCCAGCATTTT. Its translation is CASSYSFPQGGDQPQHF.

The chain combines TRBV11-1 with TRBJ1-2, with D possibly TRBD1 on 5 matching bases. CDR1 SGHAT and CDR2 FQDESV come from the germline V gene (reference sequence). V was clipped by 3 bases and J by 7 bases, with 15 bases between them. This CDR3 has 14 amino acids. CDR3 amino acids: CASSFGGSRGGYTF. In DNA form, the CDR3 reads TGTGCCAGCAGCTTCGGGGGATCCCGAGGTGGCTACACCTTC.

This chain joins TRBV29-1 and TRBJ1-2; D might be TRBD1 (5 bases). Germline CDR1 and CDR2: SQVTM and ANQGSEA. There are 12 residues in the CDR3. Trimming stripped 8 bases from V and 1 base from J, with 11 bases between. The CDR3 sequence: CSSSGGNYGYTF. CDR3 DNA: TGCAGCTCCTCTGGGGGTAACTATGGCTACACCTTC.

The gene calls are TRBV6-6 and TRBJ1-4; D is uncertain. V lost 5 bases, J lost 6 bases, and 10 bases lay in between. The germline V gene has CDR1 MNHNY and CDR2 SVGAGI (reference sequence). CDR3 length equals 13 residues. The CDR3 region is CASSGQEDEKLFF. In DNA form, the CDR3 reads TGTGCCAGCAGTGGCCAGGAGGATGAAAAACTGTTTTTT.

This sequence joins TRBV30 and TRBJ2-2; D unresolved. V was clipped by 2 bases and J by 7 bases, with 14 bases between them. Per germline, CDR1 GTSNPN and CDR2 SVGIG (reference sequence). The CDR3 sequence is 14 residues long. The CDR3 nucleotides read TGTGCCTGGAGTAGGGCCTCGCAAAACGGGGAGCTGTTTTTT. It is translated as CAWSRASQNGELFF.